These 25 T cell receptor beta chains were all obtained from the same sample, sequenced in a study of cytomegalovirus exposure and HLA in healthy donors. Repertoires were generated with immunoSEQ multiplex PCR, while TCRdb's copy carries only in-frame clones and drops some. The repertoire holds hundreds of thousands of clones, over 75% seen once, with 2% to 2.5% in the top ten. Sequences were obtained from PBMCs. These receptor sequences come from a woman under 30 in good health and CMV-seropositive.

The chain carries TRBV7-9 and TRBJ1-5; 7 bases are shared with TRBD1. This CDR3 comprises 15 residues. The V gene's germline CDR1 is SEHNR and CDR2 FQNEAQ (reference sequence). The trim removed 1 base at V and 10 bases at J, leaving 10 bases unmatched. The CDR3 region has the DNA TGTGCCAGCAGCTTAGACAGGGGTTTAATCAGCCCCCAGCATTTT. The encoded protein is CASSLDRGLISPQHF.

This chain uses TRBV28 with TRBJ2-7, with D possibly TRBD2 on 5 matching bases. The germline CDR1 and CDR2 sequences are MDHEN and SYDVKM. Trimming cost V 6 bases and J 6 bases, with 18 bases left between them. The CDR3 is 14 amino acids. The CDR3 spells CASRTRVTAGEQYF. DNA for the CDR3: TGTGCCAGCAGAACCCGGGTAACGGCGGGCGAGCAGTACTTC.

The table lists this clone with a count of one. The chain links TRBV5-6 to TRBJ1-6; D unresolved. The germline CDR1 and CDR2 sequences are SGHDT and YYEEEE. V was clipped by 6 bases and J by 0 bases, with 13 bases between them. This CDR3 contains 16 residues. The CDR3, as DNA: TGTGCCAGCACCGGAGGTCAGAGCTCCTATAATTCACCCCTCCACTTT. Its protein product is CASTGGQSSYNSPLHF.

V gene TRBV5-1 combines with J gene TRBJ2-3, with TRBD2 matching 10 bases. Germline CDR1 and CDR2: SGHRS and YFSETQ. J was trimmed by 1 base and V by 4 bases; bases with no gene match: 6. This CDR3 is 16 amino acids long. The CDR3 sequence is CASSRAGTSGTDTQYF. The CDR3, as DNA: TGCGCCAGCAGCCGTGCTGGGACTAGCGGCACAGATACGCAGTATTTT. The entire variable domain, with the rest obtained from reference TRBV5-1 and TRBJ2-3, is as follows: KAGVTQTPRYLIKTRGQQVTLSCSPISGHRSVSWYQQTPGQGLQFLFEYFSETQRNKGNFPGRFSGRQFSNSRSEMNVSTLELGDSALYLCASSRAGTSGTDTQYFGPGTRLTVL.

The chain is built from TRBV28 and TRBJ1-3, with 8 positions matching TRBD1. V lost 7 bases, J lost 0 bases, and 8 bases stayed unmatched. CDR3 length: 16 residues. Germline CDR1 and CDR2: MDHEN and SYDVKM. The CDR3, as DNA: TGTGCCAGCACTCGACAGGGGCCCACCTCTGGAAACACCATATATTTT. This sequence encodes CASTRQGPTSGNTIYF.

This sequence joins TRBV28 and TRBJ2-7, with 7 positions matching TRBD1. CDR1 is MDHEN, CDR2 SYDVKM, per germline. With 6 bases clipped from V and 6 bases from J, the junction kept 20 bases outside the gene matches. This CDR3 has 17 amino acids. The CDR3 nucleotides read TGTGCCAGCAGCAGAGGGGGCGTTGAGGGCCCCTGGGGCGAGCAGTACTTC. Translated: CASSRGGVEGPWGEQYF.

The genes are TRBV10-2 and TRBJ1-1; 8 bases fit TRBD1. The CDR3 extends over 14 amino acids. Germline V CDR1 and CDR2: WSHSY, SAAADI. Trimming cost V 6 bases and J 5 bases; bases outside gene matches: 8. The CDR3, as DNA: TGCGCCAGCAGGGTAAGCAGGGGGCTGACTGAAGCTTTCTTT. Protein product: CASRVSRGLTEAFF.

This rearrangement joins TRBV11-2 to TRBJ1-4; D uncertain. From germline, CDR1 is SGHAT and CDR2 FQNNGV. V was trimmed by 3 bases and J by 0 bases, leaving 8 bases between them. The CDR3 spans 15 residues. CDR3 protein: CASSFTQATNEKLFF. In nucleotides, the CDR3 is TGTGCCAGCAGCTTCACACAAGCAACTAATGAAAAACTGTTTTTT.

This clone was counted once. The gene calls are TRBV6-6 and TRBJ2-1, with 10 nucleotides matching TRBD1. The CDR3 has 16 amino acids. Trimming at V came to 6 bases and at J to 7 bases, leaving 12 bases not matched to a gene. The germline V gene has CDR1 MNHNY and CDR2 SVGAGI (reference sequence). The chain's CDR3 is CASRPPDRGPRNEQFF. DNA of the CDR3: TGTGCCAGCAGACCACCTGACAGGGGGCCGAGAAATGAGCAGTTCTTC.

This sequence joins TRBV4-1 and TRBJ1-4; D is undetermined. Trimming pared 1 base from V and 0 bases from J, leaving 9 bases between. Germline CDR1 reads MGHRA; CDR2 reads YSYEKL. This CDR3 region has 16 residues. CDR3 DNA sequence: TGCGCCAGCAGCCAAGGGACTTTTGCAACTAATGAAAAACTGTTTTTT. This codes for CASSQGTFATNEKLFF.

The V gene is TRBV9, the J gene TRBJ2-2; D possibly corresponds to TRBD1 (6 bases). V lost 3 bases to trimming and J lost 4 bases, with 13 bases between them. Germline-derived CDR1 and CDR2 are SGDLS and YYNGEE. The CDR3 loop spans 15 amino acids. CDR3 in amino acids: CASSETLQGTGELFF. The CDR3 nucleotides are TGTGCCAGCAGCGAAACCTTACAGGGCACCGGGGAGCTGTTTTTT.

This clone occurred once. This sequence joins TRBV9 and TRBJ2-3, with D maybe TRBD2 (5 bases). The CDR3 loop spans 17 amino acids. CDR1 SGDLS and CDR2 YYNGEE come from the germline V gene. V gave up 0 bases and J gave up 2 bases, with 16 bases separating them. CDR3 sequence reads: CASSVGVGIGNTDTQYF. CDR3 nucleotide sequence: TGTGCCAGCAGCGTAGGAGTGGGGATCGGGAACACAGATACGCAGTATTTT.

The chain employs TRBV7-2 and TRBJ1-1; weak D call: TRBD1 (6 bases). The CDR3 sequence is 15 residues long. From germline, CDR1 is SGHTA and CDR2 FQGNSA. V was shortened by 6 bases and J by 0 bases, with 14 bases between the two germline ends. The CDR3 sequence: CASRTGRSMNTEAFF. In DNA, the CDR3 is TGTGCCAGCAGGACAGGAAGATCTATGAACACTGAAGCTTTCTTT.

This clone has ten or more counts. V usage is TRBV18 and J usage is TRBJ2-7; 8 bases line up with TRBD1. The CDR3 spans 15 residues. Germline values: CDR1 KGHSH, CDR2 LQKENI. Losses at the gene ends were 1 base for V and 1 base for J; bases not matched to a gene: 3. DNA of the CDR3: TGTGCCAGCTCACCACAGGACAGGGCTTCCTACGAGCAGTACTTC. It is translated as CASSPQDRASYEQYF.

The chain has TRBV15 and TRBJ2-2; D unresolved. In germline, CDR1 is LNHNV, CDR2 YYDKDF (reference sequence). The CDR3 length is 16 residues. V was clipped by 0 bases and J by 1 base, with 9 bases between them. The CDR3: CATSRDLPENTGELFF. DNA of the CDR3: TGTGCCACCAGCAGAGATCTTCCAGAGAACACCGGGGAGCTGTTTTTT.

This clone was counted only a few times. The rearrangement uses TRBV25-1 and TRBJ1-1, with a weak D call TRBD1 (6 bases). Looked up from germline, CDR1 is MGHDK and CDR2 is SYGVNS. CDR3 length equals 13 residues. Trimming removed 0 bases at V and 6 bases at J, with 8 bases between. CDR3: CASSEYRGSEAFF. The CDR3 coding sequence is TGTGCCAGCAGTGAATATAGGGGGTCTGAAGCTTTCTTT. Full variable domain (remainder filled in from reference TRBV25-1 and TRBJ1-1): EADIYQTPRYLVIGTGKKITLECSQTMGHDKMYWYQQDPGMELHLIHYSYGVNSTEKGDLSSESTVSRIRTEHFPLTLESARPSHTSQYLCASSEYRGSEAFFGQGTRLTVV.

The chain combines TRBV4-1 with TRBJ2-1, with 9 bases identical to TRBD2. Losses at the gene ends were 1 base for V and 9 bases for J; bases not matched to a gene: 7. The germline V gene encodes CDR1 MGHRA and CDR2 YSYEKL. This CDR3 has 15 residues. The DNA of the CDR3 is TGCGCCAGCAGCCAAGGTCCAGCGGGAGGCACTGAGCAGTTCTTC. Translating gives CASSQGPAGGTEQFF.

The chain links TRBV4-2 to TRBJ2-3, with 11 bases matching TRBD2. CDR3 size: 18 residues. J lost 5 bases, V lost 1 base, and 11 bases had no gene match. In germline, CDR1 is LGHNA, CDR2 YNFKEQ. The CDR3 protein is CASSQVPWLAGGRDTQYF. CDR3 nucleotides: TGTGCCAGCAGCCAAGTCCCCTGGCTAGCGGGAGGTAGAGATACGCAGTATTTT.

V and J are TRBV5-4 and TRBJ1-4, with 10 bases fitting TRBD1. CDR1 and CDR2 from the germline V gene are SGHNT and YYREEE (reference sequence). The ends lost 5 bases at V and 7 bases at J; junction bases unmatched: 11. The CDR3 length is 16 residues. The DNA of the CDR3 is TGTGCCAGCAGTCAGAGACAGGGGGCAACGGGTGAAAAACTGTTTTTT. It is translated as CASSQRQGATGEKLFF.

Worth noting for this clone: The sample holds other DNA sequences that translate to the same CDR3. The chain combines TRBV27 with TRBJ1-2; 9 bases map to TRBD1. In germline, CDR1 is MNHEY, CDR2 SMNVEV (reference sequence). V lost 2 bases, J lost 7 bases, and 2 bases stayed unmatched. The CDR3 runs to 13 residues. The chain's CDR3 is CASSLGTGFGYTF. CDR3 bases: TGTGCCAGCAGTTTAGGGACAGGGTTTGGCTACACCTTC.

The sample holds a few counts of this clone. The chain carries TRBV7-9 and TRBJ1-1, with D perhaps TRBD1 (5 bases). The CDR3 runs 14 residues. The V end was cut by 5 bases, the J end by 5 bases, with 15 bases between. CDR1 and CDR2 from the germline V gene are SEHNR and FQNEAQ (reference sequence). This CDR3 reads CASSANPGRTEAFF. The CDR3 region has the DNA TGTGCCAGCAGCGCTAACCCAGGGCGGACTGAAGCTTTCTTT.

The rearrangement joins TRBV10-3 to TRBJ2-2; maybe TRBD1 (6 bases). Germline V gene sequence: CDR1 ENHRY, CDR2 SYGVKD. The CDR3 has 14 amino acids. Trimming took off 5 bases at V and 2 bases at J, with 9 bases between the two ends. CDR3 nucleotide sequence: TGTGCCATCAGTCCGGACAGAAACACCGGGGAGCTGTTTTTT. Protein: CAISPDRNTGELFF.

The gene calls are TRBV30 and TRBJ2-7, with 7 bases matching TRBD2. This CDR3 has 13 residues. The germline V gene has CDR1 GTSNPN and CDR2 SVGIG (reference sequence). The CDR3 sequence is CVLRGGKTHEQYF. The CDR3, as DNA: TGTGTCCTCCGGGGAGGGAAAACCCACGAGCAGTACTTC.

The chain couples TRBV12-5 to TRBJ1-1; TRBD1 might be the D (6 bases). This CDR3 is built from 13 residues. Germline lookup yields CDR1 LGHNT and CDR2 FRNRAP. V was trimmed by 1 base and J by 11 bases, leaving 14 bases between them. CDR3 loop: CASGLGLQGTAFF. CDR3 DNA: TGTGCTAGTGGTTTGGGACTCCAGGGGACGGCTTTCTTT.

The V call is TRBV5-1, the J call TRBJ2-1, with D perhaps TRBD1 (6 bases). CDR3 length: 14 amino acids. Germline-derived CDR1 and CDR2 are SGHRS and YFSETQ. Trimming took 3 bases from V and 5 from J, leaving 12 bases between them. CDR3 sequence (DNA): TGCGCCAGCAGCTCAGGGGCCGTCAACAATGAGCAGTTCTTC. Translating gives CASSSGAVNNEQFF.